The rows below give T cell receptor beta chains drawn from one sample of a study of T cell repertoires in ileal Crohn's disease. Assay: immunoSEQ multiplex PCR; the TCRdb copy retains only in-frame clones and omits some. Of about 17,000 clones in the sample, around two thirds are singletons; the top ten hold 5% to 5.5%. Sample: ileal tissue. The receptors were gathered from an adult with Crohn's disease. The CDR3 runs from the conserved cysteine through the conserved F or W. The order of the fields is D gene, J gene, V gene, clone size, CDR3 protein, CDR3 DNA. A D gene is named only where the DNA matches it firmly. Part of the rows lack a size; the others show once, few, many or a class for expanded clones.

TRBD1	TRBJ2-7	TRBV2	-	CASRATNGQGIPYEQYF	TGTGCCAGCAGGGCAACGAACGGACAGGGGATTCCCTACGAGCAGTACTTC
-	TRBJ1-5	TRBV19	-	CASSIAGAIRNQPQHF	TGTGCCAGTAGTATCGCAGGGGCGATTCGAAATCAGCCCCAGCATTTT
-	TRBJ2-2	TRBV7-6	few	CASSLGAGELFF	TGTGCCAGCAGCTTAGGCGCCGGGGAGCTGTTTTTT
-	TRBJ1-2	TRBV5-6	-	CASSLGPQVNYGYTF	TGTGCCAGCAGCTTGGGCCCCCAGGTTAACTATGGCTACACCTTC
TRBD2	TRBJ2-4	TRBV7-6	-	CASSAFARGGGDIQYF	TGTGCCAGCAGCGCATTCGCGCGGGGGGGCGGTGACATTCAGTACTTC
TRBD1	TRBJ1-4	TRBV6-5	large	CASSYDDRGKLFF	TGTGCCAGCAGTTACGACGACAGGGGAAAACTGTTTTTT
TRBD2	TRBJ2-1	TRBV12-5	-	CARWDKGLAAYNEQFF	TGTGCTAGATGGGACAAGGGACTAGCGGCCTACAATGAGCAGTTCTTC
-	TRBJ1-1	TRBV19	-	CASTPPGWSTEAFF	TGTGCCAGTACCCCTCCGGGATGGAGCACTGAAGCTTTCTTT
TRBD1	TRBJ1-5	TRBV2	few	CASSSGQSYSNQPQHF	TGTGCCAGCAGTTCGGGACAGAGTTATAGCAATCAGCCCCAGCATTTT
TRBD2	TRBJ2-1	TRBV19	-	CATLPGLAGVRGEQFF	TGTGCCACTCTTCCGGGACTAGCGGGAGTTCGGGGTGAGCAGTTCTTC
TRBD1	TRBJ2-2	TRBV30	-	CAWSVRDRETGELFF	TGTGCCTGGAGTGTACGGGACAGGGAAACCGGGGAGCTGTTTTTT
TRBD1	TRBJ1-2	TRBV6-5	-	CASSYSSGQAVYGYTF	TGTGCCAGCAGTTACTCGTCGGGACAGGCGGTCTATGGCTACACCTTC
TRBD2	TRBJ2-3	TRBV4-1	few	CASSDSGASTDTQYF	TGCGCCAGCAGCGACAGCGGGGCCAGCACAGATACGCAGTATTTT
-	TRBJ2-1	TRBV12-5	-	CASGLASGYYNEQFF	TGTGCTAGTGGTTTGGCGTCAGGGTACTACAATGAGCAGTTCTTC
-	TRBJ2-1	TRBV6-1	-	CASSEGGGSYNEQFF	TGTGCCAGCAGTGAGGGAGGTGGTTCCTACAATGAGCAGTTCTTC
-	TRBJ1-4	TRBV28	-	CASSSREKLFF	TGTGCCAGCAGCTCCAGGGAAAAACTGTTTTTT
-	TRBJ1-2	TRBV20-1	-	CSGTTNYGYTF	TGCAGTGGTACCACAAACTATGGCTACACCTTC
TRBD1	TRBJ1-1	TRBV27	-	CASSRYPRQGFSEAFF	TGTGCCAGCAGTAGATATCCGCGACAGGGTTTTTCTGAAGCTTTCTTT
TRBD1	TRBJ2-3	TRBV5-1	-	CASRDTGGLYTDTQYF	TGCGCCAGCAGGGACACAGGGGGGCTATACACAGATACGCAGTATTTT
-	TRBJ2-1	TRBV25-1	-	CASSEEVIVEQFF	TGTGCCAGCAGTGAGGAGGTTATTGTGGAGCAGTTCTTC
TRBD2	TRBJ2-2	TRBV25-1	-	CASTAPGSGTGELFF	TGTGCCAGCACCGCACCCGGTAGCGGGACTGGGGAGCTGTTTTTT
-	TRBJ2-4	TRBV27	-	CASSTRTGRDIQYF	TGTGCCAGCAGTACCCGGACAGGGAGGGACATTCAGTACTTC
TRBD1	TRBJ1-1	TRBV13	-	CASSWGTGKNTEAFF	TGTGCCAGCAGCTGGGGGACAGGGAAGAACACTGAAGCTTTCTTT
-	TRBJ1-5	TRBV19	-	CASSMTASYQPQHF	TGTGCCAGTAGTATGACAGCCTCATACCAGCCCCAGCATTTT
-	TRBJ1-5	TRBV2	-	CASRSGGPNQPQHF	TGTGCCAGCCGTTCGGGGGGCCCGAATCAGCCCCAGCATTTT
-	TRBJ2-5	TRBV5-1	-	CASSLGQVDQETQYF	TGCGCCAGCAGCTTGGGCCAGGTAGATCAAGAGACCCAGTACTTC
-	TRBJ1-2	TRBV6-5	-	CASSPTYNYGYTF	TGTGCCAGCAGCCCCACATATAACTATGGCTACACCTTC
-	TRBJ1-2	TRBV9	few	CASSVAGRYGYTF	TGTGCCAGCAGCGTAGCAGGAAGGTATGGCTACACCTTC
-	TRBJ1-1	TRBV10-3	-	CAISGGGGMNTEAFF	TGTGCCATCAGCGGAGGGGGAGGGATGAACACTGAAGCTTTCTTT